This paragraph covers one T cell receptor beta chain sequence. Trimming took 7 bases from V and 1 from J, leaving 10 bases between them. The CDR3 has 14 residues. Germline lookup yields CDR1 LNHDA and CDR2 SQIVND (reference sequence). TCRdb passed the 5' RACE reads through MiXCR, listing each CDR3 protein once. The sample consists of about 49,000 distinct CDR3 sequences, roughly 12% of them appearing once. This record belongs to a study of early T cells in non-severe SARS-CoV-2 infection. Sequences were obtained from whole blood. This sequence was found in an adult who was a healthcare worker with PCR-confirmed SARS-CoV-2 infection or an uninfected control (not recorded which). This chain joins TRBV19 and TRBJ2-2; D may be TRBD1 (5 bases). The CDR3 bases are TGTGCCAGTAATAGACAGCAGAACACCGGGGAGCTGTTTTTT. Translating it yields CASNRQQNTGELFF.